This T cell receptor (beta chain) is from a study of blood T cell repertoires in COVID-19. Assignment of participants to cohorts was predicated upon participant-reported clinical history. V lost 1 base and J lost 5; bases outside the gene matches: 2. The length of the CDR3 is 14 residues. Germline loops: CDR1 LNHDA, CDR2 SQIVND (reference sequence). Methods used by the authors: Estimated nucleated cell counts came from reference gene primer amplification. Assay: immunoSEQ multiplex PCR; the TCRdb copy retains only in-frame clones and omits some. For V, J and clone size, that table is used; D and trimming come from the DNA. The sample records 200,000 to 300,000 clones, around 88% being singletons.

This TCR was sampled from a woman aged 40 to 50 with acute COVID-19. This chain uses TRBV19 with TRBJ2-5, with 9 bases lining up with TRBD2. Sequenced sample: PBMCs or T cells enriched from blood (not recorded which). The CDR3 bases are TGTGCCAGTAGTATAGGCGGGAGGGGGGAGACCCAGTACTTC. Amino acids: CASSIGGRGETQYF.